A selection of T cell receptor beta chains follows, all from one sample in a study of T cells after yellow fever vaccination. TCRdb recomputed calls from the 5' RACE reads with MiXCR, one row per CDR3 protein. The sample contains about 320,000 distinct CDR3 sequences, approximately 4.5% of which appear only once. The sequencing used PBMCs, collected 15 days after the yellow fever booster vaccination. Receptors were obtained from a man aged 18 to 30 who received the YFV17D yellow fever vaccine. Each CDR3 is given with its conserved first and last residue. The D gene is left open where the match is weak. Where a row states a size, it is once, few, many or the class of an expanded clone; other rows omit it.

>many|TRBV9|14|.|TRBJ2-7
TGTGCCAGCAGCCCCCGAATTCCAAACAACGAGCAGTACTTC
CASSPRIPNNEQYF
>many|TRBV7-8|15|.|TRBJ1-5
TGTGCCAGCAGCAAAGGGGAGGGTAGCAATCAGCCCCAGCATTTT
CASSKGEGSNQPQHF
>many|TRBV15|14|.|TRBJ2-1
TGTGCCACCAGCAGAGCGCCTGGGCGGAATGAGCAGTTCTTC
CATSRAPGRNEQFF
>few|TRBV3-1|15|.|TRBJ1-5
TGTGCCAGCAGCACACGGCCGGATAGCAATCAGCCCCAGCATTTT
CASSTRPDSNQPQHF
>few|TRBV6-5|14|.|TRBJ2-3
TGTGCCAGCAGTAACACGGGACACACAGATACGCAGTATTTT
CASSNTGHTDTQYF
>many|TRBV5-1|15|TRBD2|TRBJ2-5
TGCGCCAGCACCCTGGCTAGCGGGGGTGTGGAGACCCAGTACTTC
CASTLASGGVETQYF
>many|TRBV9|13|.|TRBJ2-5
TGTGCCAGCAGCGCAGGGGGGGAGGAGACCCAGTACTTC
CASSAGGEETQYF
>many|TRBV29-1|14|.|TRBJ1-2
TGCAGCGTTGAGTTTTCGACCAGGAACTATGGCTACACCTTC
CSVEFSTRNYGYTF
>few|TRBV6-4|15|TRBD2|TRBJ2-1
TGTGCCAGCAGCATACTAGCGGGGGCCTACAATGAGCAGTTCTTC
CASSILAGAYNEQFF
>many|TRBV6-1|12|.|TRBJ1-2
TGTGCCAGCAGTGAACTCAACTATGGCTACACCTTC
CASSELNYGYTF
>many|TRBV7-8|15|.|TRBJ1-2
TGTGCCAGCAGCTTAGCGGCGGATGCTAACTATGGCTACACCTTC
CASSLAADANYGYTF
>.|TRBV5-1|15|TRBD1|TRBJ1-1
TGCGCCAGCAGCTCCGGTGGGACAGGGGGCACTGAAGCTTTCTTT
CASSSGGTGGTEAFF
>many|TRBV7-9|14|.|TRBJ1-1
TGTGCCAGCAGCTTAGCCCCGCCTGGGGTTCGGCGAGCATTT
CASSLAPPGVRRAF
>few|TRBV4-2|14|.|TRBJ2-5
TGTGCCAGCAGCCAAGCACAGGAACAAGAGACCCAGTACTTC
CASSQAQEQETQYF
>many|TRBV5-1|15|TRBD1|TRBJ2-3
TGCGCCAGCAGCGGAGGACAGGGACCGGGGGATACGCAGTATTTT
CASSGGQGPGDTQYF
>many|TRBV4-3|15|.|TRBJ1-1
TGCGCCAGCAGCCAACGACTACTGCGAGGGACTGAAGCTTTCTTT
CASSQRLLRGTEAFF
>few|TRBV6-1|13|TRBD2|TRBJ2-3
TGTGCCAGCTCTTGGGGGGGGAGAGATACGCAGTATTTT
CASSWGGRDTQYF
>few|TRBV5-4|12|.|TRBJ2-6
TGTGCCAGCAGCTTGGGAAACAACGTCCTGACTTTC
CASSLGNNVLTF
>many|TRBV5-6|15|.|TRBJ2-7
TGTGCCAGCAGCTTGGCCCCTCCGAGCTCCTACGAGCAGTACTTC
CASSLAPPSSYEQYF
>many|TRBV9|17|.|TRBJ2-4
TGTGCCAGCAGCCCGCGACAGATAAAGAGCGCCAAAAACATTCAGTACTTC
CASSPRQIKSAKNIQYF
>few|TRBV30|13|.|TRBJ1-5
TGTGCCTGGAGTGTAGGGGGTATTCAGCCCCAGCATTTT
CAWSVGGIQPQHF
>many|TRBV18|13|.|TRBJ1-5
TGTGCCAGCTCATGGGAGATCCGACAGCCCCAGCATTTT
CASSWEIRQPQHF
>.|TRBV24-1|16|TRBD1|TRBJ2-3
TGTGCCACCAGTTCGAGTGGGACAGCTAGCACAGATACGCAGTATTTT
CATSSSGTASTDTQYF
>many|TRBV20-1|15|.|TRBJ1-4
TGCAGTGCTAGAGATCCGCAGGGTTTAAAAGAAAAACTGTTTTTT
CSARDPQGLKEKLFF
>few|TRBV5-1|15|.|TRBJ1-5
TGCGCCAGCAGCTCAATCGGGGGGCGAGGGCAGCCCCAGCATTTT
CASSSIGGRGQPQHF
>.|TRBV6-5|16|.|TRBJ1-2
TGTGCCAGCAGCTCGCACGTAATGGGGGGGCTTAATGGCTACACCTTC
CASSSHVMGGLNGYTF
>few|TRBV5-1|13|.|TRBJ1-2
TGCGCCAGCAGCTTTAACCCGAACTATGGCTACACCTTC
CASSFNPNYGYTF
>.|TRBV2|12|.|TRBJ1-2
TGTGCCAGCAGTGAGAGGGGCTATGGCTACACCTTC
CASSERGYGYTF
>.|TRBV4-2|18|TRBD2|TRBJ2-4
TGTGCCAGCAGCCAAGTAGGAGTCCTAGCGGGGACCAAAAACATTCAGTACTTC
CASSQVGVLAGTKNIQYF
>few|TRBV7-9|11|.|TRBJ1-1
TGTGCCAGCAGCATCAGGGTTTCGGCTTTCTTT
CASSIRVSAFF
>few|TRBV6-5|15|.|TRBJ2-1
TGTGCCAGCAGTTTCGGCCGCACGGGCGACAATGAGCAGTTCTTC
CASSFGRTGDNEQFF
>many|TRBV7-6|13|.|TRBJ2-5
TGTGCCAGCAGCTTAGAACTGCTTCAGACCCAGTACTTC
CASSLELLQTQYF
>many|TRBV20-1|14|TRBD1|TRBJ1-1
TGCAGTGCTACCAGGGGGCATGGGAACACTGAAGCTTTCTTT
CSATRGHGNTEAFF
>many|TRBV29-1|22|.|TRBJ2-1
TGCAGCGTTGGGGGCTTGTCGGTGTCTCCCCGGGCTGGGAACTCTGGCTACAATGAGCAGTTCTTC
CSVGGLSVSPRAGNSGYNEQFF
>many|TRBV24-1|15|.|TRBJ2-5
TGTGCCACCAGTGGCTTGACATATGTCCGAGAGACCCAGTACTTC
CATSGLTYVRETQYF
>few|TRBV5-1|15|TRBD2|TRBJ2-1
TGCGCCAGCAGCTTTGTACTAGCGGGGCTTGATGAGCAGTTCTTC
CASSFVLAGLDEQFF